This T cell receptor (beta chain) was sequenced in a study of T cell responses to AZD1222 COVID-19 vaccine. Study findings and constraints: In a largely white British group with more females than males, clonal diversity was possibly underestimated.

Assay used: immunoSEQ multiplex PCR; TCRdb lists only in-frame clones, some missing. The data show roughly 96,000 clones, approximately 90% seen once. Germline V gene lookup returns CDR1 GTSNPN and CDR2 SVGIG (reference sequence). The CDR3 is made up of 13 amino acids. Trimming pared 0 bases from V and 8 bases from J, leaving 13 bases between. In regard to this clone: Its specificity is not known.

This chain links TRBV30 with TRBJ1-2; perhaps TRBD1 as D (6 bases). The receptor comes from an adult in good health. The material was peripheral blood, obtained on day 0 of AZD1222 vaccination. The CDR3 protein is CAWSVSQGFGYTF. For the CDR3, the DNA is TGTGCCTGGAGTGTAAGCCAGGGGTTCGGCTACACCTTC.